These 31 T cell receptor beta chains share one sample of origin, sequenced in a study of cytomegalovirus exposure and HLA in healthy donors. Amplification used 60 Vbeta primers and 13 Jbeta primers. Using immunoSEQ multiplex PCR, the repertoire was profiled, and TCRdb retains in-frame clones only, with some absent. The table shows about 120,000 clones, with about 86% occurring only once. Specimen: PBMCs. The receptors here all came from a woman aged 25-40 years in good health and CMV-seronegative.

The rearrangement uses TRBV7-2 and TRBJ2-5, with D maybe TRBD2 (6 bases). This CDR3 has 11 residues. Trimming pared 6 bases from V and 5 bases from J, leaving 7 bases between. Germline CDR1 and CDR2: SGHTA and FQGNSA. CDR3 residues: CASSLAETQYF. The CDR3 DNA reads as TGTGCCAGCAGTCTAGCGGAGACCCAGTACTTC.

This clone has just a few counts. The rearrangement links TRBV27 to TRBJ1-5; unclear D gene. V lost 2 bases to trimming and J lost 4 bases, with 12 bases between them. This CDR3 has 15 amino acids. CDR1 MNHEY and CDR2 SMNVEV come from the germline V gene (reference sequence). CDR3 loop: CASSLRRETNQPQHF. CDR3 DNA sequence: TGTGCCAGCAGTTTAAGGCGGGAAACTAATCAGCCCCAGCATTTT.

The CDR3 protein is CASSSGVWRPDPYEQYF. CDR3 bases: TGTGCCAGCAGCTCGGGGGTATGGCGCCCTGACCCCTACGAGCAGTACTTC. The chain employs TRBV7-6 and TRBJ2-7; D is perhaps TRBD2 (6 bases). Germline V gene data show CDR1 as SGHVS and CDR2 as FNYEAQ. This CDR3 has 17 amino acids. Trimming stripped 4 bases from V and 2 bases from J, with 21 bases between.

The CDR3: CASSVTRGTGNNEQFF. DNA for the CDR3: TGTGCCAGCAGCGTTACCCGTGGGACAGGCAACAATGAGCAGTTCTTC. V usage is TRBV13 and J usage is TRBJ2-1; TRBD1 matches 8 bases. Germline CDR1 PRHDT, CDR2 FYEKMQ (reference sequence). Unmatched junction bases numbered 11, after V lost 5 bases and J lost 5 bases. The length of the CDR3 is 16 residues.

The V gene is TRBV29-1, the J gene TRBJ2-3, with TRBD2 matching over 9 bases. J was trimmed by 4 bases and V by 6 bases; bases with no gene match: 8. The CDR3 contains 14 residues. The germline gives CDR1 SQVTM, CDR2 ANQGSEA. In nucleotides, the CDR3 is TGCAGCGTCGGTTTTAGCGGGAGTCCAGATACGCAGTATTTT. Protein product: CSVGFSGSPDTQYF.

The rearrangement uses TRBV7-2 and TRBJ2-7; a possible D gene is TRBD1 (5 bases). Germline V gene sequence: CDR1 SGHTA, CDR2 FQGNSA. The CDR3 contains 14 residues. V lost 1 base to trimming and J lost 5 bases, with 12 bases between them. CDR3 sequence: CASSLGPGSNEQYF. CDR3 nucleotides: TGTGCCAGCAGCTTAGGGCCAGGGTCTAACGAGCAGTACTTC.

The chain has TRBV25-1 and TRBJ2-3, with D tentatively TRBD2 (5 bases). Germline-derived CDR1 and CDR2 are MGHDK and SYGVNS. The CDR3 spans 16 residues. V was clipped by 1 base and J by 9 bases, with 20 bases between them. CDR3 bases: TGTGCCAGCAGTGAATTAAGGACTGGATCCGGTACGACGCAGTATTTT. Translating gives CASSELRTGSGTTQYF.

The chain recombines TRBV5-4 with TRBJ2-1, with TRBD2 as a possible D gene (6 bases). V dropped 5 bases and J dropped 3 bases, with 12 bases sitting between them. Looked up from germline, CDR1 is SGHNT and CDR2 is YYREEE (reference sequence). The CDR3 is made up of 14 amino acids. The chain's CDR3 is CASRGRGLYNEQFF. For the CDR3, the DNA is TGTGCCAGCAGGGGGCGGGGCCTCTACAATGAGCAGTTCTTC.

The genes are TRBV6-4 and TRBJ2-1, with D possibly being TRBD2 (5 bases). Between the trimmed V and J ends, which lost 2 bases and 7 bases, there was a span of 12 bases. This CDR3 has 14 amino acids. Germline lookup yields CDR1 MRHNA and CDR2 SNTAGT. The chain's CDR3 is CASSDGLSGNEQFF. CDR3 bases: TGTGCCAGCAGTGACGGTCTCTCGGGGAATGAGCAGTTCTTC.

The V gene is TRBV7-8, the J gene TRBJ2-2; maybe TRBD2 (5 bases). V lost 7 bases and J lost 0, with 15 bases in between. The V gene's germline CDR1 is SGHVS and CDR2 FQNEAQ. The CDR3 length is 16 residues. CDR3 residues: CASIPPAGSNTGELFF. The CDR3, as DNA: TGTGCCAGCATCCCTCCGGCGGGTTCGAACACCGGGGAGCTGTTTTTT. Drawing the rest from reference TRBV7-8 and TRBJ2-2, the complete variable domain is GAGVSQSPRYKVAKRGQDVALRCDPISGHVSLFWYQQALGQGPEFLTYFQNEAQLDKSGLPSDRFFAERPEGSVSTLKIQRTQQEDSAVYLCASIPPAGSNTGELFFGEGSRLTVL.

The V and J genes are TRBV28 and TRBJ2-3, with D unclear. The CDR3 is 13 residues long. Germline V gene lookup returns CDR1 MDHEN and CDR2 SYDVKM. Trimming cost V 5 bases and J 4 bases, with 10 bases left between them. CDR3 DNA: TGTGCCAGCAGTCCCTTCCCTTCAGATACGCAGTATTTT. Its protein is CASSPFPSDTQYF.

This chain uses TRBV14 with TRBJ2-1; D is uncertain. Germline assignment: CDR1 SGHDN and CDR2 FVKESK. The CDR3 runs 13 residues. With 3 bases removed from V and 3 bases from J, the gap between germline ends came to 6 bases. In DNA form, the CDR3 reads TGTGCCAGCAGCCAGGAGCACTACAATGAGCAGTTCTTC. Its translation is CASSQEHYNEQFF.

The J gene is TRBJ2-5, the V gene TRBV12-5; D possibly corresponds to TRBD1 (7 bases). There are 14 residues in the CDR3. V lost 6 bases, J lost 4 bases, and 15 bases lay in between. Germline CDR1 is LGHNT and CDR2 is FRNRAP. In DNA form, the CDR3 reads TGTGCTAGTGGGGGGGCGGGACAGCTAGAGACCCAGTACTTC. This codes for CASGGAGQLETQYF.

V and J are TRBV27 and TRBJ1-5, with 9 nucleotides matching TRBD1. This CDR3 has 16 amino acids. After removal of 2 bases from V and 7 bases from J, the junction contained 9 bases not matched to a gene. Germline loops: CDR1 MNHEY, CDR2 SMNVEV (reference sequence). CDR3: CASSLAGQGFGQPQHF. CDR3 DNA: TGTGCCAGCAGTTTAGCGGGACAGGGTTTTGGGCAGCCCCAGCATTTT.

This rearrangement joins TRBV5-5 to TRBJ1-1, with TRBD1 as a possible D gene (5 bases). This CDR3 region has 15 residues. V lost 6 bases and J lost 3, with 18 bases in between. Per the germline V gene, CDR1 is SGHKS and CDR2 is YYEKEE (reference sequence). In DNA, the CDR3 is TGTGCCAGCACCACGCCCCCGGGGGGGGACACTGAAGCTTTCTTT. It is translated as CASTTPPGGDTEAFF.

The rearrangement joins TRBV25-1 to TRBJ2-5; 7 bases map to TRBD1. Near its end, the DNA agrees better with TRBJ2-7, so the J call may be wrong. The germline gives CDR1 MGHDK, CDR2 SYGVNS. The CDR3 spans 15 residues. For the CDR3, the DNA is TGTGCCAGCAGTGACGACAGGGCCCTCTCCTACGAGCAGTACTTC. Its translation: CASSDDRALSYEQYF.

This CDR3 reads CASSLDAGLGETQYF. CDR3 DNA: TGTGCCAGCAGCTTAGACGCGGGGCTGGGTGAGACCCAGTACTTC. The chain links TRBV13 to TRBJ2-5; maybe TRBD2 (6 bases). Germline CDR1 PRHDT, CDR2 FYEKMQ (reference sequence). The length of the CDR3 is 15 residues. V lost 1 base to trimming and J lost 5 bases, with 14 bases between them. Supplemented by reference TRBV13 and TRBJ2-5, the full variable domain reads AAGVIQSPRHLIKEKRETATLKCYPIPRHDTVYWYQQGPGQDPQFLISFYEKMQSDKGSIPDRFSAQQFSDYHSELNMSSLELGDSALYFCASSLDAGLGETQYFGPGTRLLVL.

The J gene is TRBJ1-1, the V gene TRBV6-5; D not certain. The germline V gene has CDR1 MNHEY and CDR2 SVGAGI. The CDR3 length is 11 residues. V was clipped by 5 bases and J by 7 bases, with 8 bases between them. The CDR3 is CASSDASEAFF. CDR3 sequence (DNA): TGTGCCAGCAGTGATGCCAGTGAAGCTTTCTTT.

In this sample, this clone turned up a few times. The chain is built from TRBV6-4 and TRBJ1-4, with 8 bases that match TRBD1. Germline-derived CDR1 and CDR2 are MRHNA and SNTAGT. V shed 3 bases, J shed 7 bases, and the junction held 4 bases outside the gene matches. This CDR3 is built from 14 residues. The CDR3: CASSEGTGFEKLFF. Written as DNA, the CDR3 is TGTGCCAGCAGTGAAGGGACAGGTTTTGAAAAACTGTTTTTT.

The rearrangement uses TRBV6-1 and TRBJ1-5; D is unresolved. V was shortened by 0 bases and J by 0 bases, with 12 bases between the two germline ends. CDR3 size: 17 residues. CDR1 is MNHNS and CDR2 is SASEGT in the germline V gene. The CDR3 protein is CASSEARHLYSNQPQHF. The CDR3 DNA reads TGTGCCAGCAGTGAAGCGCGTCACTTATATAGCAATCAGCCCCAGCATTTT.

The chain has TRBV28 and TRBJ2-3; 11 bases match TRBD2. The germline V gene has CDR1 MDHEN and CDR2 SYDVKM. The CDR3 is 17 residues long. V lost 1 base to trimming and J lost 5 bases; unmatched junction nucleotides: 8. The CDR3 DNA reads as TGTGCCAGCAGTTTATCGACGGAACTAGCGGGAGAAGATACGCAGTATTTT. This gives the protein CASSLSTELAGEDTQYF.

The table lists this clone with a count of one. The CDR3 loop reads CAWSREQSYGYTF. The CDR3 coding sequence is TGTGCCTGGAGTCGGGAACAGTCCTATGGCTACACCTTC. This chain uses TRBV30 with TRBJ1-2, with unresolved D. V was cut by 2 bases and J by 4 bases, with 11 bases left in between. Germline CDR1 GTSNPN, CDR2 SVGIG (reference sequence). The CDR3 loop spans 13 amino acids.

With respect to this clone: This sample also contains other DNA sequences that code for the same CDR3. This chain uses TRBV19 with TRBJ1-2; the D gene is possibly TRBD1 (5 bases). Germline assignment: CDR1 LNHDA and CDR2 SQIVND (reference sequence). The length of the CDR3 is 17 residues. V shed 3 bases and J shed 0 bases, with 17 bases lying between them. The CDR3 region is CASSIRDRPLANYGYTF. CDR3 bases: TGTGCCAGTAGTATTCGAGACAGACCTCTGGCTAACTATGGCTACACCTTC.

The chain recombines TRBV19 with TRBJ2-6; 7 bases align to TRBD2. This CDR3 has 17 residues. V lost 3 bases to trimming and J lost 0 bases; unmatched junction nucleotides: 5. The germline V gene has CDR1 LNHDA and CDR2 SQIVND (reference sequence). As DNA, the CDR3 is TGTGCCAGTAGTATTGAAGCGGGGAGCTCTGGGGCCAACGTCCTGACTTTC. It codes for CASSIEAGSSGANVLTF.

The genes are TRBV6-1 and TRBJ2-3; 8 nucleotides match TRBD2. This CDR3 has 16 amino acids. The J segment lost 6 bases and the V segment lost 4 bases, leaving 12 bases of the junction unmatched. Germline V gene data show CDR1 as MNHNS and CDR2 as SASEGT. For the CDR3, the DNA is TGTGCCAGCAGTGGGGAGCGGGAGAATATTTGGGATACGCAGTATTTT. Its translation: CASSGERENIWDTQYF.

The genes are TRBV19 and TRBJ2-3, with D tentatively TRBD2 (5 bases). The V gene's germline CDR1 is LNHDA and CDR2 SQIVND (reference sequence). Trimming left V 1 base short and J 2 bases short, with 10 bases between. CDR3 size: 15 residues. The CDR3 DNA is TGTGCCAGTAGTATAGGTGAGCGGATCACAGATACGCAGTATTTT. Translated: CASSIGERITDTQYF.

The genes are TRBV6-5 and TRBJ1-3, with TRBD1 as a possible D gene (5 bases). V lost 2 bases to trimming and J lost 2 bases, with 10 bases between them. The length of the CDR3 is 15 residues. From germline, CDR1 is MNHEY and CDR2 SVGAGI. The CDR3 DNA reads as TGTGCCAGCAGTTACGCGGAGGGGACTGGAAACACCATATATTTT. Translation gives CASSYAEGTGNTIYF.

V and J are TRBV4-1 and TRBJ1-5; a possible D gene is TRBD1 (5 bases). The germline V gene encodes CDR1 MGHRA and CDR2 YSYEKL. CDR3 length: 15 amino acids. Trimming removed 4 bases at V and 4 bases at J, with 14 bases between. The CDR3 reads CASSLQAEGNQPQHF. The CDR3 DNA reads TGCGCCAGCAGCCTCCAGGCGGAGGGGAATCAGCCCCAGCATTTT.

This rearrangement joins TRBV27 to TRBJ2-7, with D perhaps TRBD2 (6 bases). Germline loops: CDR1 MNHEY, CDR2 SMNVEV (reference sequence). Trimming pared 2 bases from V and 5 bases from J, leaving 13 bases between. The CDR3 has 14 amino acids. CDR3 residues: CASSLLASTDEQYF. CDR3 coding DNA: TGTGCCAGCAGTTTACTAGCGAGCACCGACGAGCAGTACTTC.

The chain recombines TRBV19 with TRBJ2-7; no clear D gene. V gave up 8 bases and J gave up 3 bases, with 14 bases separating them. Germline values: CDR1 LNHDA, CDR2 SQIVND (reference sequence). This CDR3 spans 13 amino acids. CDR3 nucleotides: TGTGCCAGTTCTTCCGAGACATACTACGAGCAGTACTTC. Translated: CASSSETYYEQYF.

The chain joins TRBV4-3 to TRBJ2-3, with 9 nucleotides matching TRBD2. CDR1 LGHNA and CDR2 YSLEER come from the germline V gene. The CDR3 length is 17 residues. V was pared by 0 bases and J by 3 bases, with 7 bases of the junction left unmatched. CDR3 sequence reads: CASSQDGSGSMTDTQYF. CDR3 bases: TGCGCCAGCAGCCAAGATGGTAGCGGGAGTATGACAGATACGCAGTATTTT.